The 8 T cell receptor beta chains below were found in one sample sequenced in a study of blood T cell repertoires in COVID-19. The table came from immunoSEQ multiplex PCR; TCRdb's copy has only in-frame clones and leaves some out. This table holds more than 300,000 clones, 70% to 90% found once. The specimen sequenced was PBMCs or T cells enriched from blood (not recorded which). These receptors originate from a woman younger than 30 who had recovered from COVID-19.

This chain uses TRBV5-1 with TRBJ1-2; tentative D call: TRBD1 (6 bases). V was pared by 4 bases and J by 4 bases, with 17 bases between. Germline assignment: CDR1 SGHRS and CDR2 YFSETQ. The CDR3 is 15 residues long. CDR3 nucleotide sequence: TGCGCCAGCAGCCCCTCGACAGGTGGGCTCTATGGCTACACCTTC. Its protein product is CASSPSTGGLYGYTF.

A few counts support this clone. The chain is built from TRBV19 and TRBJ1-5, with a tentative D call TRBD1 (6 bases). This CDR3 has 15 amino acids. The V end was cut by 4 bases, the J end by 0 bases, with 10 bases between. In germline, CDR1 is LNHDA, CDR2 SQIVND (reference sequence). In DNA, the CDR3 is TGTGCCAGTAGTACGGACAGTTATAGCAATCAGCCCCAGCATTTT. Translating gives CASSTDSYSNQPQHF.

The rearrangement joins TRBV20-1 to TRBJ2-7; weak D call: TRBD1 (6 bases). V lost 3 bases and J lost 1, with 16 bases in between. The germline gives CDR1 DFQATT, CDR2 SNEGSKA (reference sequence). The CDR3 extends over 15 amino acids. The CDR3 region has the DNA TGCAGTGCTAGTTTTGGGGGCCTATCATCCTACGAGCAGTACTTC. This encodes CSASFGGLSSYEQYF.

This clone was observed a single time. The chain carries TRBV30 and TRBJ2-1; a weak D match, TRBD1 (5 bases). The CDR3 contains 13 residues. Germline CDR1 GTSNPN, CDR2 SVGIG (reference sequence). Between the trimmed V and J ends, which lost 2 bases and 7 bases, there was a span of 12 bases. CDR3 sequence reads: CAWSSGKGNEQFF. CDR3 in DNA: TGTGCCTGGAGTTCAGGGAAAGGGAATGAGCAGTTCTTC.

The chain has TRBV7-2 and TRBJ1-5; D not resolved. The CDR3 extends over 15 amino acids. From germline, CDR1 is SGHTA and CDR2 FQGNSA. Trimming took 1 base from V and 2 from J, leaving 9 bases between them. The CDR3, as DNA: TGTGCCAGCAGCTTAGGCGGAAAGGGCAATCAGCCCCAGCATTTT. Translation: CASSLGGKGNQPQHF.

DNA of the CDR3: TGCGCCAGCAGAGCGACAGGATTCACTGAAGCTTTCTTT. As protein: CASRATGFTEAFF. The V call is TRBV4-1, the J call TRBJ1-1, with D tentatively TRBD1 (6 bases). This CDR3 comprises 13 residues. Trimming stripped 6 bases from V and 4 bases from J, with 12 bases between. Germline CDR1 is MGHRA and CDR2 is YSYEKL.

The chain has TRBV6-5 and TRBJ1-2, with unresolved D. V lost 6 bases to trimming and J lost 2 bases, with 10 bases between them. Germline V lookup: CDR1 MNHEY, CDR2 SVGAGI. This CDR3 is built from 13 residues. CDR3 region: CASSTDTNYGYTF. The CDR3 nucleotides are TGTGCCAGCAGCACTGACACAAACTATGGCTACACCTTC.

The V and J genes are TRBV27 and TRBJ2-7, with D perhaps matching TRBD1 (6 bases). Germline values: CDR1 MNHEY, CDR2 SMNVEV (reference sequence). The V end lost 3 bases, the J end lost 2 bases, and 11 bases lay between the germline ends. This CDR3 is built from 14 residues. CDR3 sequence: CASSLSQGPYEQYF. The CDR3 nucleotides read TGTGCCAGCAGTTTGTCACAGGGCCCCTACGAGCAGTACTTC.